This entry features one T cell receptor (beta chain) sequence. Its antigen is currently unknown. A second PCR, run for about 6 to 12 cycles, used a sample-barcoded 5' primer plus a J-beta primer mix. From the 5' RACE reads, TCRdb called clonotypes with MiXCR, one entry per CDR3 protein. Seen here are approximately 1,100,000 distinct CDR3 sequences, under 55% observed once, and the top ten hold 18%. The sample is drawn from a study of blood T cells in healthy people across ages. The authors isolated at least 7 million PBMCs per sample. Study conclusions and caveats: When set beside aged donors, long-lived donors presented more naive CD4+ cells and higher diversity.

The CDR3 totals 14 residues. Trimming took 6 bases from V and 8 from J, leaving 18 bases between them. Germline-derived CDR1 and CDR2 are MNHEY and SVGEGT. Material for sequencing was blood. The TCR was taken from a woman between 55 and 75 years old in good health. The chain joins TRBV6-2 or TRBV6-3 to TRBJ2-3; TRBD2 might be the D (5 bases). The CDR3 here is CASRTDWTAGTQYF. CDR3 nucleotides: TGTGCCAGCAGAACCGATTGGACCGCGGGTACGCAGTATTTT.